The 21 T cell receptor beta chains in this list originate from one sample, sequenced in a study of Graves' ophthalmopathy and Graves' hyperthyroidism. Beta-chain TCR CDR3 regions were amplified from RNA transcripts. The workflow started with a first-round RT-PCR run with HTBI primers and then moved on to a second-round multiplex PCR. TCRdb analysed the multiplex PCR reads with MiXCR anew, one entry per CDR3 protein. The sample holds approximately 700,000 distinct CDR3 sequences, roughly two fifths seen once. The sample comprised peripheral blood. Source of these receptors: an adult man with Graves' ophthalmopathy.

The chain links TRBV18 to TRBJ2-7; 8 nucleotides line up with TRBD1. This CDR3 has 16 amino acids. Per germline, CDR1 KGHSH and CDR2 LQKENI. J was trimmed by 2 bases and V by 0 bases; bases with no gene match: 6. CDR3 sequence (DNA): TGTGCCAGCTCACCACCAAATTCAGGGGGCGCCTACGAGCAGTACTTC. Its protein is CASSPPNSGGAYEQYF.

This clonotype was recorded a few times. The chain employs TRBV29-1 and TRBJ2-7; D is possibly TRBD2 (5 bases). The V gene's germline CDR1 is SQVTM and CDR2 ANQGSEA. Trimming stripped 3 bases from V and 0 bases from J, with 6 bases between. This CDR3 contains 12 residues. CDR3 nucleotides: TGCAGCGTTGAGAGGGACTCCTACGAGCAGTACTTC. It specifies CSVERDSYEQYF.

On this clonotype itself: A much larger clone sits a single nucleotide away, making a read error possible. V usage is TRBV2 and J usage is TRBJ2-5; 8 nucleotides agree with TRBD1. The junction had 7 bases not matched to a gene; V was cut back by 2 bases and J by 2 bases. Germline CDR1 reads SNHLY; CDR2 reads FYNNEI. This CDR3 comprises 16 residues. The chain's CDR3 is CASSEWRTGTQETQYF. Here the CDR3 DNA reads TGTGCCAGCAGTGAATGGAGGACAGGGACACAAGAGACCCAGTACTTC. Full variable domain (outside the CDR3, taken from reference TRBV2 and TRBJ2-5): EPEVTQTPSHQVTQMGQEVILRCVPISNHLYFYWYRQILGQKVEFLVSFYNNEISEKSEIFDDQFSVERPDGSNFTLKIRSTKLEDSAMYFCASSEWRTGTQETQYFGPGTRLLVL.

This chain connects TRBV15 to TRBJ1-2, with unresolved D. This CDR3 is 15 amino acids long. V lost 3 bases, J lost 4 bases, and 15 bases lay in between. The germline V gene encodes CDR1 LNHNV and CDR2 YYDKDF (reference sequence). CDR3 nucleotide sequence: TGTGCCACCAGCAGTCCACAAAAGACGCGCTATGGCTACACCTTC. Translated, it gives CATSSPQKTRYGYTF.

This chain joins TRBV7-9 and TRBJ1-1; no clear D. Deletions cut 5 bases from V and 5 bases from J, with 12 bases between. The CDR3 length is 13 residues. Looked up from germline, CDR1 is SEHNR and CDR2 is FQNEAQ (reference sequence). CDR3 nucleotide sequence: TGTGCCAGCAGCCAAGTAGACGGGACTGAAGCTTTCTTT. This encodes CASSQVDGTEAFF.

This clonotype came up many times. The chain uses TRBV2 and TRBJ1-4; the D gene is possibly TRBD1 (5 bases). The CDR3 covers 14 residues. Germline assignment: CDR1 SNHLY and CDR2 FYNNEI. V dropped 7 bases and J dropped 0 bases, with 9 bases sitting between them. This CDR3 is CASTGGTTNEKLFF. DNA for the CDR3: TGTGCCAGCACGGGGGGAACAACTAATGAAAAACTGTTTTTT.

The CDR3 DNA reads as TGTGCCAGCAGCCTTAACGAGGGACGCGATGGCTACACCTTC. This translates into CASSLNEGRDGYTF. J is TRBJ1-2 and V is TRBV2; possibly TRBD1 for D (5 bases). V was trimmed by 6 bases and J by 6 bases, leaving 17 bases between them. This CDR3 region has 14 residues. Germline V lookup: CDR1 SNHLY, CDR2 FYNNEI.

This clonotype was seen a handful of times. The gene calls are TRBV7-9 and TRBJ1-2; D gene unclear. In germline, CDR1 is SEHNR, CDR2 FQNEAQ (reference sequence). Trimming removed 7 bases from V and 4 bases from J, with 13 bases in between. The CDR3 covers 13 residues. CDR3 sequence: CASTLGRGYGYTF. The CDR3, as DNA: TGTGCCAGCACCCTTGGTCGGGGCTATGGCTACACCTTC.

The V and J genes are TRBV2 and TRBJ1-2, with D possibly matching TRBD1 (6 bases). This CDR3 is 14 amino acids long. Germline V gene sequence: CDR1 SNHLY, CDR2 FYNNEI. Trimming removed 6 bases from V and 8 bases from J, with 19 bases in between. The CDR3 reads CASRLLGGSDGYTF. The CDR3 DNA is TGTGCCAGCAGACTCCTAGGGGGTTCGGACGGCTACACCTTC.

This clonotype came up a few times. The J gene is TRBJ2-7, the V gene TRBV19; 7 nucleotides match TRBD2. V lost 3 bases, J lost 0 bases, and 8 bases stayed unmatched. Germline CDR1 reads LNHDA; CDR2 reads SQIVND (reference sequence). The CDR3 sequence is 16 residues long. The CDR3 DNA reads as TGTGCCAGTAGTATCAACAGCGGGGTGCTCTCCTACGAGCAGTACTTC. Its translation: CASSINSGVLSYEQYF.

This sequence joins TRBV7-9 and TRBJ2-7, with 7 bases matching TRBD1. V was clipped by 4 bases and J by 6 bases; unmatched bases: 12. The CDR3 has 15 amino acids. CDR1 is SEHNR, CDR2 FQNEAQ, per germline (reference sequence). CDR3 in amino acids: CASSSYRGSSFEQYF. The CDR3 nucleotides read TGTGCCAGCAGCTCCTACAGGGGAAGTTCGTTCGAGCAGTACTTC.

This clonotype was observed at least ten times. This chain links TRBV10-2 with TRBJ1-4, with 8 bases identical to TRBD1. CDR1 and CDR2 (germline): WSHSY, SAAADI. This CDR3 is built from 16 residues. With 6 bases clipped from V and 3 bases from J, the junction kept 9 bases outside the gene matches. CDR3 DNA sequence: TGCGCCAGCAGCGCGACCGGGACAGGACCTAATGAAAAACTGTTTTTT. Translating gives CASSATGTGPNEKLFF.

Notes on this clonotype: This may come from a read error, since a much larger clone is one base off. This chain joins TRBV20-1 and TRBJ1-4; unclear D gene. The CDR3 loop spans 14 amino acids. Germline V gives CDR1 DFQATT, CDR2 SNEGSKA (reference sequence). V lost 3 bases to trimming and J lost 0 bases, with 8 bases between them. The CDR3 sequence is CSARGVATNEKLFF. In nucleotides, the CDR3 is TGCAGTGCTAGGGGCGTTGCAACTAATGAAAAACTGTTTTTT.

As for this clonotype: In this CDR3 the conserved last residue, phenylalanine or tryptophan, is missing, so a read error is likely. V usage is TRBV20-1 and J usage is TRBJ2-3; tentative D call: TRBD1 (5 bases). This CDR3 has 15 residues. V was clipped by 0 bases and J by 5 bases, with 15 bases between them. The germline gives CDR1 DFQATT, CDR2 SNEGSKA (reference sequence). The CDR3 is CSARESVGLEDTQYS. The CDR3, as DNA: TGCAGTGCTAGAGAATCGGTGGGGCTGGAAGATACGCAGTATTCT.

The chain combines TRBV12-3 or TRBV12-4 with TRBJ2-5; 12 bases are shared with TRBD2. CDR3 length: 17 amino acids. Trimming removed 1 base from V and 5 bases from J; junction bases left unmatched: 8. The CDR3 nucleotides read TGTGCCAGCAGTTTAGTCACTAGCGGGAGGCCGGGCGAGACCCAGTACTTC. It encodes CASSLVTSGRPGETQYF.

This chain connects TRBV25-1 to TRBJ1-3; D unclear. From germline, CDR1 is MGHDK and CDR2 SYGVNS. V lost 5 bases to trimming and J lost 0 bases, with 14 bases between them. CDR3 length: 16 amino acids. The CDR3 bases are TGTGCCAGCAGTTTAGATTCGAGCCACTCTGGAAACACCATATATTTT. It encodes CASSLDSSHSGNTIYF.

V usage is TRBV29-1 and J usage is TRBJ1-2; possibly TRBD1 for D (5 bases). V lost 3 bases to trimming and J lost 12 bases, with 17 bases between them. CDR1 is SQVTM, CDR2 ANQGSEA, per germline. The CDR3 runs 12 residues. This CDR3 reads CSVDPGSSGNTF. In nucleotides, the CDR3 is TGCAGCGTTGATCCAGGGTCTTCGGGAAACACCTTC.

Turning to this clonotype: The conserved final phenylalanine or tryptophan is absent from the CDR3, which likely points to a read error. It is unclear where the CDR3 begins or ends on the DNA, so no DNA is shown, and the CDR3 is as TCRdb lists it. V gene TRBV7-9 combines with J gene TRBJ2-3; the table's D call, TRBD2, has no DNA check behind it. With termini counted, the CDR3 has 12 amino acids. Germline CDR1 reads SEHNR; CDR2 reads FQNEAQ (reference sequence). This CDR3 is CASSPRGAVPGV.

This clonotype appeared many times. The chain is built from TRBV7-8 and TRBJ1-2; 7 nucleotides match TRBD1. Trimming took 2 bases from V and 2 from J; bases not matched to a gene: 5. There are 15 residues in the CDR3. Germline V lookup: CDR1 SGHVS, CDR2 FQNEAQ. CDR3 bases: TGTGCCAGCAGCTTAACCGGGACAGCCAACTATGGCTACACCTTC. This sequence encodes CASSLTGTANYGYTF.

The chain joins TRBV9 to TRBJ2-7; the D call may be TRBD1 or TRBD2 (5 bases each). Germline-derived CDR1 and CDR2 are SGDLS and YYNGEE. CDR3 length: 14 amino acids. Trimming cost V 1 base and J 3 bases, with 11 bases left between them. CDR3 sequence reads: CASSVRDGVYEQYF. The CDR3 bases are TGTGCCAGCAGCGTACGGGACGGAGTCTACGAGCAGTACTTC.

Details on this clonotype: A much more abundant neighbour one base away suggests this may be a read error. V usage is TRBV2 and J usage is TRBJ2-7; 11 bases match TRBD2. V shed 7 bases, J shed 4 bases, and the junction held 9 bases outside the gene matches. Looked up from germline, CDR1 is SNHLY and CDR2 is FYNNEI. This CDR3 spans 15 amino acids. CDR3 DNA sequence: TGTGCCAGCAACGAGGACCGACTAGCGGGGTACGAGCAGTACTTC. This codes for CASNEDRLAGYEQYF.